This is a list of T cell receptor beta chains from one sample in a study of cytomegalovirus exposure and HLA in healthy donors. Sequencing was performed with immunoSEQ multiplex PCR; in TCRdb, only in-frame clones are kept and a portion is missing. The sample includes about 160,000 clones, roughly 80% seen only once; the top ten take about 4%. Sequenced: PBMCs. Source of these receptors: a man aged 50 or older in good health and CMV-seropositive. Each CDR3 is given with its conserved first and last residue. The D gene is left open where the match is weak. Clone sizes are given selectively: once, few, many, or a class where the clone is expanded.

V	size	D	J	DNA	CDR3
TRBV11-3	.	.	TRBJ2-7	TGTGCCAGCAGCTTCTCCAGCCTAGGCTACGAGCAGTACTTC	CASSFSSLGYEQYF
TRBV5-1	.	.	TRBJ2-1	TGCGCCAGCAGCTTGGCGGGAGAAGATTACAATGAGCAGTTCTTC	CASSLAGEDYNEQFF
TRBV11-2	.	TRBD1	TRBJ2-6	TGTGCCAGCAGCTTACGCCGACAGGGCGGATACTCTGGGGCCAACGTCCTGACTTTC	CASSLRRQGGYSGANVLTF
TRBV19	.	.	TRBJ2-6	TGTGCCAGTATAGGCGGAGACTCTGGGGCCAACGTCCTGACTTTC	CASIGGDSGANVLTF
TRBV7-9	.	TRBD1	TRBJ2-7	TGTGCCAGCAGCACTGGAACAGGGGTAGGGGAGCAGTACTTC	CASSTGTGVGEQYF
TRBV6-1	.	.	TRBJ1-1	TGTGCCAGCAGTCCCCAAGGAGGCTACACTGAAGCTTTCTTT	CASSPQGGYTEAFF
TRBV4-1	once	.	TRBJ2-7	TGCGCCAGCAGCCAAGATAAAGAGGAAAGCTCCTACGGGCAGTACTTC	CASSQDKEESSYGQYF
TRBV4-1	.	.	TRBJ1-5	TGCGCCAGCAGCCAATGGGGATTCAGGGGAGCTGGACAGCCCCAGCATTTT	CASSQWGFRGAGQPQHF
TRBV6-1	few	TRBD1	TRBJ1-5	TGTGCCAGCAGCTGGGGACAGGGAAGTCCTCAGCCCCAGCATTTT	CASSWGQGSPQPQHF
TRBV28	.	TRBD2	TRBJ2-1	TGTGCCAGCAGGACTAGCGGGAGCGTTGGTGAGCAGTTCTTC	CASRTSGSVGEQFF
TRBV10-2	.	.	TRBJ2-5	TGCGCCAGCAGAAACCGGGACTACCAAGAGACCCAGTACTTC	CASRNRDYQETQYF
TRBV5-1	.	.	TRBJ2-7	TGCGCCAGCAGCTTGGGATGGGGCGACGAGCAGTACTTC	CASSLGWGDEQYF
TRBV7-3	.	TRBD1	TRBJ1-2	TGTGCCAGCAGCCCCGACTCGACAGGGATTGGCTACACCTTC	CASSPDSTGIGYTF
TRBV19	.	TRBD1	TRBJ2-5	TGTGCCAGTAGTCCAGGGGCAGGGGGCTTCGAGACCCAGTACTTC	CASSPGAGGFETQYF
TRBV5-6	once	.	TRBJ1-3	TGTGCCAGCAGCCCCCGTGGCAGGGAACTCGGAAACACCATATATTTT	CASSPRGRELGNTIYF
TRBV28	few	.	TRBJ1-1	TGTGCCAGCAGTTCCCCCGGACAGATTAACACTGAAGCTTTCTTT	CASSSPGQINTEAFF
TRBV12-5	.	TRBD1	TRBJ2-2	TGTGCTAGTGGTTTCGGGGACAGGGGGGACACCGGGGAGCTGTTTTTT	CASGFGDRGDTGELFF
TRBV18	.	TRBD1	TRBJ1-1	TGTGCCAGCTCACCAAGGGGACAGGACACTGAAGCTTTCTTT	CASSPRGQDTEAFF